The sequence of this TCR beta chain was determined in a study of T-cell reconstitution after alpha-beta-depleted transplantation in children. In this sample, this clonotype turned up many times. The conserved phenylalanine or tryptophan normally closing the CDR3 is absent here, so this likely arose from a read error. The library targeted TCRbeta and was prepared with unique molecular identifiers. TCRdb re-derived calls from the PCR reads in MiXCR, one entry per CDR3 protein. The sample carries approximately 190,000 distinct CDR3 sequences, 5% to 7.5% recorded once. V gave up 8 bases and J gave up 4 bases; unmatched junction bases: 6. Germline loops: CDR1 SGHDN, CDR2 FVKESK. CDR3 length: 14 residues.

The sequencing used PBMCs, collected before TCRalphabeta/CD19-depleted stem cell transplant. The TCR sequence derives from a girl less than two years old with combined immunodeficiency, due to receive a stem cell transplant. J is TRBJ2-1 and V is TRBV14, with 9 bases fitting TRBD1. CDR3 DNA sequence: TGTGCCAGCTGCTTGGGACAGGGATACAATGAGCAGTTCTTA. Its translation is CASCLGQGYNEQFL.